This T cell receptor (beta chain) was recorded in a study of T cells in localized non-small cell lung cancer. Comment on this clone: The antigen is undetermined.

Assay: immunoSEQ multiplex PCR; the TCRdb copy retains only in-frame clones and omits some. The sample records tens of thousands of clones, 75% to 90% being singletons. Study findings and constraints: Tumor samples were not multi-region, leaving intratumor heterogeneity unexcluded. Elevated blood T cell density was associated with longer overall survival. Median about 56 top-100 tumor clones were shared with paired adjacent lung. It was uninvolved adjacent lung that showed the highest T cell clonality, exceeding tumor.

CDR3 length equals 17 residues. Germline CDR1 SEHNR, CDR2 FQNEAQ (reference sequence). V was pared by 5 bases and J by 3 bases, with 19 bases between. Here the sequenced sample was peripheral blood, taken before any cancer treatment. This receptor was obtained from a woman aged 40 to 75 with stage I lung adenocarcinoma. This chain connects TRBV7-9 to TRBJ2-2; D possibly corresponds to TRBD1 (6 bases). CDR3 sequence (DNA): TGTGCCAGCAGCCACACGACAGGCCCCACCGACACCGGGGAGCTGTTTTTT. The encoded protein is CASSHTTGPTDTGELFF.